This T cell receptor beta chain was sequenced in a study of CD8 T cells in ankylosing spondylitis. This CDR3 contains 14 residues. V was trimmed by 3 bases and J by 7 bases, leaving 10 bases between them. As the method for making TCR beta libraries, quantitative 5'-RACE with molecular barcodes was used. A single record per CDR3 protein comes from TCRdb applying MiXCR to the 5' RACE reads. The repertoire has about 27,000 distinct CDR3 sequences, 7.9% of them found once; the top ten carry approximately 29%. This clonotype was observed a few times. Its antigen is unidentified. Whole-study results and caveats: Apparently characteristic of ankylosing spondylitis blood was a TCR beta motif (roughly eight highly homologous variants).

The sequence derives from a male donor with ankylosing spondylitis or in good health (not recorded which). Material: blood. V and J are TRBV12-3 or TRBV12-4 and TRBJ1-6, with a tentative D call TRBD1 (5 bases). The CDR3 is CASSFGAGNSPLHF. For the CDR3, the DNA is TGTGCCAGCAGTTTTGGGGCAGGGAATTCACCCCTCCACTTT.